Here is one T cell receptor (beta chain) with its context. Its specificity is not known. A read error is possible here, since a much larger clone lies one base away. The sample originates from a study of CD8+CD57+ T cells in acquired aplastic anemia. About the research overall: Mean yield of DNA from sorted CD4+ and CD8+ cells was roughly 3.2 ug. Healthy donor CD4+ cell samples had a mean of around 10 million reads.

Genomic DNA was employed as the template in profiling TCR beta VDJ and CDR3. TCRdb ran MiXCR on the reads and lists one entry per CDR3 protein. The sample yields 400,000 to 500,000 distinct CDR3 sequences, just under 70% seen once. General study points: Approximately 27 CD8+ CDR3 sequences occurred in both the patients and the controls. CD8+ Simpson's diversity did not differ significantly between patients and controls.

V shed 5 bases, J shed 12 bases, and the junction held 22 bases outside the gene matches. This CDR3 spans 18 amino acids. In germline, CDR1 is MNHEY, CDR2 SVGAGI. Material: sorted CD4+, CD8+, or CD8+CD57+ T cells (not recorded which) from PBMCs. The rearrangement links TRBV6-5 to TRBJ1-2, with TRBD1 matching 12 bases. The clonotype originates from a human donor in good health, serving as a control. CDR3 sequence reads: CASSLIGTGGPAFLGHTF. The DNA of the CDR3 is TGTGCCAGCAGTCTAATCGGGACAGGGGGCCCTGCGTTTCTGGGCCACACCTTC.